The 26 T cell receptor beta chains below were found in one sample sequenced in a study of shared clonotypes between healthy human individuals. Data came from immunoSEQ multiplex PCR; TCRdb stores just in-frame clones and leaves some out. The data contain 2 million to 3 million clones, over 85% of them singletons. The sample comprised naive CD4+ T cells sorted from blood. As to subset: CD45RA+ positively selected. The receptors originated from a man aged 18 to 30 in good health.

This clone has just one count. This chain connects TRBV5-1 to TRBJ2-3; D perhaps matches TRBD1 (6 bases). Germline assignment: CDR1 SGHRS and CDR2 YFSETQ. V gave up 4 bases and J gave up 0 bases, with 15 bases separating them. The CDR3 sequence is 16 residues long. The CDR3 is CASSLNREISTDTQYF. CDR3 coding DNA: TGCGCCAGCAGCCTAAACAGGGAAATCAGCACAGATACGCAGTATTTT.

The chain couples TRBV7-8 to TRBJ2-2, with a possible D match to TRBD2 (6 bases). CDR1 is SGHVS and CDR2 is FQNEAQ in the germline V gene. This CDR3 spans 15 amino acids. V lost 1 base and J 8 bases, leaving 14 bases between the germline ends. In nucleotides, the CDR3 is TGTGCCAGCAGCTTAGTGCCTCGGGGGACTGGGGAGCTGTTTTTT. It is translated as CASSLVPRGTGELFF.

This clone was counted once. The CDR3 is CASRVAAGNTIYF. The CDR3 coding sequence is TGTGCCAGCCGAGTCGCGGCTGGAAACACCATATATTTT. The chain couples TRBV7-2 to TRBJ1-3; D call uncertain. Germline CDR1 SGHTA, CDR2 FQGNSA. The CDR3 runs to 13 residues. V was clipped by 8 bases and J by 2 bases, with 10 bases between them.

This clone came up once. This chain uses TRBV6-1 with TRBJ1-5, with a weak D call TRBD1 (6 bases). CDR1 and CDR2 from the germline V gene are MNHNS and SASEGT. CDR3 length: 14 residues. Trimming took off 8 bases at V and 1 base at J, with 12 bases between the two ends. The CDR3 is CASYRDGSNQPQHF. Here the CDR3 DNA reads TGTGCCAGCTACAGGGACGGAAGCAATCAGCCCCAGCATTTT.

The V gene is TRBV27, the J gene TRBJ2-5, with D hard to call. Germline V gives CDR1 MNHEY, CDR2 SMNVEV (reference sequence). The V end lost 5 bases, the J end lost 1 base, and 11 bases lay between the germline ends. The CDR3 is 14 residues long. The CDR3 coding sequence is TGTGCCAGCAGTCCTATCACGGCCCAAGAGACCCAGTACTTC. As protein: CASSPITAQETQYF.

V usage is TRBV6-5 and J usage is TRBJ2-7; D may match TRBD1 or TRBD2 (5 bases each). Looked up from germline, CDR1 is MNHEY and CDR2 is SVGAGI. The V gene lost 2 bases and the J gene lost 2 bases, with 13 bases spanning the gap. The CDR3 is made up of 15 amino acids. In DNA, the CDR3 is TGTGCCAGCAGTTACATGGCAGGGAGTGCCTACGAGCAGTACTTC. Its protein is CASSYMAGSAYEQYF.

The gene calls are TRBV19 and TRBJ2-2; perhaps TRBD1 as D (5 bases). V lost 3 bases to trimming and J lost 0 bases, with 11 bases between them. The CDR3 totals 16 residues. Germline CDR1 reads LNHDA; CDR2 reads SQIVND (reference sequence). The CDR3 DNA follows: TGTGCCAGTAGTATTCTGGCAGGGCCGAACACCGGGGAGCTGTTTTTT. Translating it yields CASSILAGPNTGELFF.

The CDR3 protein is CASSLGRGFTDTQYF. The CDR3 bases are TGTGCCAGCAGTTTGGGGCGGGGGTTCACAGATACGCAGTATTTT. J is TRBJ2-3 and V is TRBV27, with 7 positions matching TRBD2. The ends lost 3 bases at V and 2 bases at J; junction bases unmatched: 5. The germline CDR1 and CDR2 sequences are MNHEY and SMNVEV (reference sequence). There are 15 residues in the CDR3.

Note on this clone: Other DNA sequences in this specimen translate into the identical CDR3. This chain connects TRBV7-9 to TRBJ1-1; no definite D call. This CDR3 region has 14 residues. V was shortened by 5 bases and J by 1 base, with 11 bases between the two germline ends. Per germline, CDR1 SEHNR and CDR2 FQNEAQ (reference sequence). CDR3 nucleotide sequence: TGTGCCAGCAGCCTTGCCGGAGGGAACACTGAAGCTTTCTTT. Its translation is CASSLAGGNTEAFF.

This clone has a handful of counts. Other DNA sequences in the sample encode the same CDR3. The chain has TRBV18 and TRBJ2-3, with D hard to call. CDR1 and CDR2 from the germline V gene are KGHSH and LQKENI. Deletions cut 2 bases from V and 3 bases from J, with 3 bases between. This CDR3 comprises 12 residues. This CDR3 is CASSPSTDTQYF. The DNA for the CDR3 is TGTGCCAGCTCACCATCGACAGATACGCAGTATTTT.

The rearrangement joins TRBV30 to TRBJ2-1; 9 bases fit TRBD2. Per germline, CDR1 GTSNPN and CDR2 SVGIG (reference sequence). The CDR3 runs 16 residues. V shed 3 bases and J 7 bases; nucleotides not matched to a gene: 13. As DNA, the CDR3 is TGTGCCTGGAGAGGGCTAGCGGGGTATGAGAGGAATGAGCAGTTCTTC. Amino acid sequence: CAWRGLAGYERNEQFF.

This chain links TRBV6-1 with TRBJ2-7; a weak D match, TRBD1 (6 bases). Germline V gives CDR1 MNHNS, CDR2 SASEGT. This CDR3 is 13 amino acids long. With 6 bases removed from V and 1 base from J, the gap between germline ends came to 10 bases. The CDR3 loop reads CASRQGASYEQYF. CDR3 nucleotide sequence: TGTGCCAGCAGACAGGGCGCGTCCTACGAGCAGTACTTC.

The V call is TRBV2, the J call TRBJ2-2, with D unresolved. Trimming left V 5 bases short and J 5 bases short, with 12 bases between. The CDR3 consists of 14 residues. Germline loops: CDR1 SNHLY, CDR2 FYNNEI. The CDR3, as DNA: TGTGCCAGCAGTTCCGTGGACGGGACCGGGGAGCTGTTTTTT. Translated: CASSSVDGTGELFF.

The chain has TRBV18 and TRBJ2-3; TRBD2 aligns across 14 bases. CDR3 length equals 18 residues. Germline V CDR1 and CDR2: KGHSH, LQKENI. V shed 3 bases and J 2 bases; nucleotides not matched to a gene: 7. The CDR3 sequence: CASSPRGLAGGHTDTQYF. DNA of the CDR3: TGTGCCAGCTCACCGCGTGGACTAGCGGGAGGACACACAGATACGCAGTATTTT.

The chain joins TRBV5-8 to TRBJ2-1; 7 nucleotides match TRBD2. V was clipped by 6 bases and J by 8 bases; unmatched bases: 5. The germline V gene encodes CDR1 SGHTS and CDR2 YDEGEE. This CDR3 region has 12 residues. The CDR3 bases are TGTGCCAGCAAACGACTAGCCTATGAGCAGTTCTTC. Translating gives CASKRLAYEQFF.

The V gene is TRBV9, the J gene TRBJ2-7; TRBD1 agrees at 7 bases. The CDR3 length is 13 residues. The germline gives CDR1 SGDLS, CDR2 YYNGEE. The trim removed 0 bases at V and 6 bases at J, leaving 3 bases unmatched. CDR3 in DNA: TGTGCCAGCAGCGTAGGGACAGGCCTCGAGCAGTACTTC. Translating gives CASSVGTGLEQYF.

This sequence joins TRBV28 and TRBJ1-1; TRBD1 agrees at 8 bases. The CDR3 length is 14 residues. J lost 5 bases, V lost 5 bases, and 7 bases had no gene match. Germline-derived CDR1 and CDR2 are MDHEN and SYDVKM. The CDR3 DNA follows: TGTGCCAGCAGTACCTGGACAGGGAATACTGAAGCTTTCTTT. Translated: CASSTWTGNTEAFF.

V gene TRBV2 combines with J gene TRBJ1-2; 7 bases fit TRBD1. CDR3 length: 15 amino acids. Germline V lookup: CDR1 SNHLY, CDR2 FYNNEI. V was clipped by 5 bases and J by 0 bases; unmatched bases: 6. The CDR3 region is CASSPRQGANYGYTF. CDR3 in DNA: TGTGCCAGCAGTCCTAGACAGGGCGCTAACTATGGCTACACCTTC.

The genes are TRBV5-6 and TRBJ2-1; the D gene is possibly TRBD2 (6 bases). CDR1 is SGHDT and CDR2 is YYEEEE in the germline V gene. CDR3 length equals 15 residues. V shed 4 bases and J shed 9 bases, with 20 bases lying between them. The DNA of the CDR3 is TGTGCCAGCAGCCACGGACTATCAGTACAGAGTGAGCAGTTCTTC. This codes for CASSHGLSVQSEQFF.

The V call is TRBV6-6, the J call TRBJ1-6; D not resolved. CDR3 length: 15 residues. CDR1 is MNHNY, CDR2 SVGAGI, per germline (reference sequence). Trimming stripped 7 bases from V and 1 base from J, with 11 bases between. Here the CDR3 DNA reads TGTGCCAGCACCGAGGGCGGGTCCTATAATTCACCCCTCCACTTT. This encodes CASTEGGSYNSPLHF.

This clone turned up a few times. V is TRBV5-4 and J is TRBJ1-4; 7 positions agree with TRBD1. The V gene's germline CDR1 is SGHNT and CDR2 YYREEE (reference sequence). Trimming at V came to 1 base and at J to 5 bases, leaving 5 bases not matched to a gene. The CDR3 spans 15 residues. CDR3 sequence: CASSLQTGANEKLFF. CDR3 nucleotides: TGTGCCAGCAGCTTGCAAACAGGGGCAAATGAAAAACTGTTTTTT.

V usage is TRBV15 and J usage is TRBJ2-2; 9 bases line up with TRBD2. The V gene end was trimmed by 1 base and the J gene end by 8 bases; junction bases not matched to a gene: 11. CDR3 length: 17 amino acids. Germline loops: CDR1 LNHNV, CDR2 YYDKDF (reference sequence). CDR3 protein: CATSRGGSGSSKGELFF. The CDR3 coding sequence is TGTGCCACCAGCAGAGGGGGTAGCGGGAGTTCTAAGGGGGAGCTGTTTTTT.

In this sample, this clone turned up once. This sample also contains other DNA sequences that code for the same CDR3. The J gene is TRBJ1-5, the V gene TRBV6-6, with D tentatively TRBD1 (6 bases). Germline assignment: CDR1 MNHNY and CDR2 SVGAGI (reference sequence). Trimming took off 6 bases at V and 4 bases at J, with 13 bases between the two ends. The CDR3 consists of 14 residues. The chain's CDR3 is CASSTTGSNQPQHF. The CDR3 DNA reads TGTGCCAGCAGCACCACAGGGAGTAATCAGCCCCAGCATTTT.

Note on this clone: Other nucleotide sequences from this sample produce the same CDR3. The chain is built from TRBV5-1 and TRBJ1-2, with no clear D. Germline CDR1 SGHRS, CDR2 YFSETQ. This CDR3 is built from 13 residues. V gave up 4 bases and J gave up 8 bases, with 15 bases separating them. As DNA, the CDR3 is TGCGCCAGCAGCCTGGCCGGGGTACGAGGCTACACCTTC. As protein: CASSLAGVRGYTF. The full variable domain, in which reference TRBV5-1 and TRBJ1-2 provide the parts outside the CDR3, is KAGVTQTPRYLIKTRGQQVTLSCSPISGHRSVSWYQQTPGQGLQFLFEYFSETQRNKGNFPGRFSGRQFSNSRSEMNVSTLELGDSALYLCASSLAGVRGYTFGSGTRLTVV.

The J gene is TRBJ2-7, the V gene TRBV6-5; the match to TRBD1 covers 10 bases. Germline assignment: CDR1 MNHEY and CDR2 SVGAGI. Trimming at V came to 6 bases and at J to 3 bases, leaving 2 bases not matched to a gene. The CDR3 covers 13 residues. CDR3 DNA sequence: TGTGCCAGCAGCTGGGACAGGGGCTACGAGCAGTACTTC. Its protein product is CASSWDRGYEQYF.

The chain has TRBV11-2 and TRBJ2-7; D gene uncertain. The CDR3 contains 12 residues. CDR1 is SGHAT, CDR2 FQNNGV, per germline. The V end was cut by 2 bases, the J end by 0 bases, with 2 bases between. CDR3: CASSLTSYEQYF. The CDR3 DNA follows: TGTGCCAGCAGCTTAACCTCCTACGAGCAGTACTTC.